The T cell receptor beta chain described here comes from a study of T cells in Graves' hyperthyroidism and ophthalmopathy. RNA transcripts served as the template for amplifying TCR beta CDR3 regions. The HTBI primer set drove a first-round RT-PCR of the TCR CDR3. MiXCR, run by TCRdb on the multiplex PCR reads, gives a single entry per CDR3 protein. The table has around 250,000 distinct CDR3 sequences, approximately 14% seen once. The CDR3 totals 14 residues. V shed 2 bases and J shed 9 bases, with 15 bases lying between them. The germline V gene encodes CDR1 MDHEN and CDR2 SYDVKM. This clonotype was counted at least ten times.

This chain connects TRBV28 to TRBJ2-3; the D is unclear. The clonotype was recovered from a woman between 40 and 50 years old with Graves' hyperthyroidism that later progressed to Graves' ophthalmopathy. The sequenced sample was blood. CDR3 coding DNA: TGTGCCAGCAGTTTACGCGATCCGGGTTCAACGCAGTATTTT. It codes for CASSLRDPGSTQYF. Variable domain in full (rest from reference TRBV28 and TRBJ2-3): DVKVTQSSRYLVKRTGEKVFLECVQDMDHENMFWYRQDPGLGLRLIYFSYDVKMKEKGDIPEGYSVSREKKERFSLILESASTNQTSMYLCASSLRDPGSTQYFGPGTRLTVL.